Presented here are 15 T cell receptor beta chains from one specimen sequenced in a study of CXCR3-negative and CXCR3-positive naive CD8 T cells. Study findings and constraints: Hydrophobicity of TRB CDR3s was greater in CXCR3-positive naive cells than in CXCR3-negative naive cells.

Carrying UMI labels, the TRB cDNA libraries were prepared through 5' RACE. TCRdb re-called the 5' RACE reads, yielding one record per CDR3 amino acid sequence without DNA. The sample holds roughly 120,000 distinct CDR3 sequences. What these receptors recognize is not known. Input material: naive CXCR3+ CD8+ T cells from blood. Indicated subset: CD45RO-CCR7+CD27+CD95- naive CD8+ T cells expressing CXCR3 (TNR3+). Source of these receptors: a human donor in good health. Some clones in this sample may be carry-over from other donors' samples.

The gene calls are TRBV6-2 or TRBV6-3 and TRBJ2-5; as DNA is missing, the TRBD2 call by TCRdb cannot be tested. The length of the CDR3 is 15 residues. Germline V gene data show CDR1 as MNHEY and CDR2 as SVGEGT. CDR3 sequence reads: CASTIGLAGEETQYF.

The chain uses TRBV7-9 and TRBJ2-7. This CDR3 has 11 amino acids. Germline V gene lookup returns CDR1 SEHNR and CDR2 FQNEAQ (reference sequence). The CDR3 sequence: CAFRRDGEQYF.

This chain uses TRBV6-2 or TRBV6-3 with TRBJ2-7; TCRdb calls TRBD1, which cannot be checked without DNA. The CDR3 runs to 13 residues. In germline, CDR1 is MNHEY, CDR2 SVGEGT. CDR3: CASTPRSDYEQYF.

The chain recombines TRBV4-3 with TRBJ1-1. The CDR3 runs 14 residues. The V gene's germline CDR1 is LGHNA and CDR2 YSLEER. The CDR3 region is CASSQVKLNTEAFF.

This rearrangement joins TRBV4-3 to TRBJ1-1; TCRdb's assignment of TRBD1 cannot be checked, as there is no DNA. This CDR3 contains 15 residues. Germline CDR1 reads LGHNA; CDR2 reads YSLEER. This CDR3 is CASSQEYRGGTEAFF.

The chain carries TRBV7-6 and TRBJ2-2. The CDR3 length is 15 residues. CDR1 SGHVS and CDR2 FNYEAQ come from the germline V gene. CDR3 sequence reads: CASSLAGVNTGELFF. Full variable domain (outside the CDR3, taken from reference TRBV7-6 and TRBJ2-2): GAGVSQSPRYKVTKRGQDVALRCDPISGHVSLYWYRQALGQGPEFLTYFNYEAQQDKSGLPNDRFSAERPEGSISTLTIQRTEQRDSAMYRCASSLAGVNTGELFFGEGSRLTVL.

This chain connects TRBV29-1 to TRBJ2-1. This CDR3 is 12 amino acids long. CDR1 and CDR2 (germline): SQVTM, ANQGSEA. This CDR3 reads CSGEGAYNEQFF.

This chain uses TRBV2 with TRBJ2-1; the D call from TCRdb, TRBD2, cannot be confirmed without DNA. The germline CDR1 and CDR2 sequences are SNHLY and FYNNEI. The CDR3 is 17 residues long. Here the CDR3 reads CASSEAKLASGVDEQLF. The full variable domain, rest sourced from reference TRBV2 and TRBJ2-1, is EPEVTQTPSHQVTQMGQEVILRCVPISNHLYFYWYRQILGQKVEFLVSFYNNEISEKSEIFDDQFSVERPDGSNFTLKIRSTKLEDSAMYFCASSEAKLASGVDEQLFGPGTRLTVL.

The chain links TRBV25-1 to TRBJ2-2. Germline CDR1 is MGHDK and CDR2 is SYGVNS. CDR3 length: 13 residues. The CDR3 protein is CASSDSNTGELFF. Full variable domain (remainder filled in from reference TRBV25-1 and TRBJ2-2): EADIYQTPRYLVIGTGKKITLECSQTMGHDKMYWYQQDPGMELHLIHYSYGVNSTEKGDLSSESTVSRIRTEHFPLTLESARPSHTSQYLCASSDSNTGELFFGEGSRLTVL.

The chain links TRBV29-1 to TRBJ2-3; TCRdb names TRBD2, which stays unverified in the absence of DNA. This CDR3 region has 15 residues. In germline, CDR1 is SQVTM, CDR2 ANQGSEA. The CDR3: CSAIPSGGLTDTQYF.

CDR3 in amino acids: CASSLVPGSNEQFF. The chain links TRBV7-9 to TRBJ2-1; the D gene TCRdb calls, TRBD1, cannot be checked with no DNA. Germline CDR1 is SEHNR and CDR2 is FQNEAQ (reference sequence). The CDR3 totals 14 residues. The entire variable domain, with the rest obtained from reference TRBV7-9 and TRBJ2-1, is as follows: DTGVSQNPRHKITKRGQNVTFRCDPISEHNRLYWYRQTLGQGPEFLTYFQNEAQLEKSRLLSDRFSAERPKGSFSTLEIQRTEQGDSAMYLCASSLVPGSNEQFFGPGTRLTVL.

This chain joins TRBV7-2 and TRBJ2-7. Per the germline V gene, CDR1 is SGHTA and CDR2 is FQGNSA. The CDR3 has 15 amino acids. Here the CDR3 reads CASGRTGQGILEQYF.

The rearrangement joins TRBV20-1 to TRBJ2-7; checking the TCRdb D call of TRBD1 is not possible without DNA. The CDR3 runs 13 residues. Germline-derived CDR1 and CDR2 are DFQATT and SNEGSKA (reference sequence). The CDR3 region is CSASRVENYEQYF.

V gene TRBV2 combines with J gene TRBJ2-1; TCRdb lists TRBD2, though no DNA is available to test this call. The CDR3 consists of 15 residues. Germline assignment: CDR1 SNHLY and CDR2 FYNNEI. CDR3 protein: CASSLDPGARNEQFF.

The V call is TRBV5-1, the J call TRBJ2-1; as DNA is missing, the TRBD1 call by TCRdb cannot be tested. Germline V gene sequence: CDR1 SGHRS, CDR2 YFSETQ. This CDR3 contains 14 residues. CDR3: CASSPGRSIDEQFF.